A selection of T cell receptor beta chains follows, all from one sample in a study of blood T cell repertoires in COVID-19. Profiled with immunoSEQ multiplex PCR; TCRdb holds only in-frame clones, not every one. The data show more than 200,000 clones, approximately 90% seen once. The sequencing input was PBMCs or T cells enriched from blood (not recorded which). The receptor source for this set is a young woman who had recovered from COVID-19. The CDR3 runs from the conserved cysteine through the conserved F or W. The D gene is left open where the match is weak. Where a row states a size, it is once, few, many or the class of an expanded clone; other rows omit it.

J | D | V | size | CDR3 | DNA
TRBJ1-2 | NA | TRBV5-1 | NA | CASSLQTANYGYTF | TGCGCCAGCAGTCTCCAAACAGCTAACTATGGCTACACCTTC
TRBJ1-1 | NA | TRBV19 | once | CASSIFSWSTNTEAFF | TGTGCCAGTAGTATCTTCTCATGGAGCACAAACACTGAAGCTTTCTTT
TRBJ1-1 | NA | TRBV28 | NA | CASSLYKRGTEAFF | TGTGCCAGCAGTTTATATAAGCGGGGTACTGAAGCTTTCTTT
TRBJ1-3 | NA | TRBV19 | NA | CASFKQDRNTIYF | TGTGCCAGTTTCAAACAGGATCGGAACACCATATATTTT
TRBJ2-1 | TRBD2 | TRBV2 | NA | CASTDSGGAYNEQFF | TGTGCCAGCACAGATAGCGGGGGGGCCTACAATGAGCAGTTCTTC
TRBJ2-4 | TRBD1 | TRBV6-2/TRBV6-3 | NA | CASSNFGQGKNIQYF | TGTGCCAGCAGCAACTTCGGACAGGGTAAAAACATTCAGTACTTC
TRBJ2-2 | TRBD1 | TRBV28 | NA | CASSLYAFNRGTSNANTGELFF | TGTGCCAGCAGTTTATATGCATTTAACAGGGGGACATCGAATGCGAACACCGGGGAGCTGTTTTTT
TRBJ1-5 | TRBD1 | TRBV4-3 | NA | CASSQVRGSNQPQHF | TGCGCCAGCAGCCAAGTCAGGGGGAGCAATCAGCCCCAGCATTTT
TRBJ1-6 | NA | TRBV5-1 | NA | CASSLAGGRESPLHF | TGCGCCAGCAGCTTGGCCGGGGGGCGGGAATCACCCCTCCACTTT
TRBJ2-7 | NA | TRBV7-2 | NA | CASSLGPLSYEQYF | TGTGCCAGCAGCTTAGGGCCCCTCTCCTACGAGCAGTACTTC
TRBJ2-7 | NA | TRBV5-6 | NA | CASSFSYEQYF | TGTGCCAGCAGCTTCTCGTACGAGCAGTACTTC
TRBJ1-2 | NA | TRBV7-2 | NA | CASSPPVSRWLAF | TGTGCCAGCAGCCCCCCGGTTTCGCGATGGCTAGCCTTC
TRBJ2-1 | NA | TRBV12-3/TRBV12-4 | once | CASTRSGEGEQFF | TGTGCCAGCACCCGTTCAGGGGAAGGTGAGCAGTTCTTC
TRBJ2-3 | NA | TRBV11-2 | NA | CASSLGRVTDTQYF | TGTGCCAGCAGCTTGGGCAGGGTAACAGATACGCAGTATTTT
TRBJ1-2 | NA | TRBV7-8 | NA | CASSLALARRGYTF | TGTGCCAGCAGCTTAGCGTTGGCCAGGAGGGGCTACACCTTC
TRBJ1-1 | NA | TRBV11-3 | NA | CASSLEGNLNTEAFF | TGTGCCAGCAGCTTAGAGGGCAATCTGAACACTGAAGCTTTCTTT
TRBJ1-1 | TRBD1 | TRBV6-2/TRBV6-3 | NA | CASTPDRGNTEAFF | TGTGCCAGCACCCCTGACAGGGGTAACACTGAAGCTTTCTTT
TRBJ1-3 | NA | TRBV9 | NA | CASSVGQGESSGNTIYF | TGTGCCAGCAGCGTCGGGCAGGGCGAGAGCTCTGGAAACACCATATATTTT
TRBJ1-1 | NA | TRBV18 | NA | CASFKPSGDTSEAFF | TGTGCCAGCTTCAAGCCGAGCGGAGATACATCTGAAGCTTTCTTT
TRBJ2-2 | NA | TRBV7-3 | NA | CASSIQQGNTGELFF | TGTGCCAGCAGCATACAACAGGGGAACACCGGGGAGCTGTTTTTT
TRBJ1-2 | NA | TRBV4-2 | NA | CASSQAITGSRYTF | TGTGCCAGCAGCCAGGCTATAACAGGGTCGCGCTACACCTTC
TRBJ2-7 | NA | TRBV27 | NA | CASSPGLTYEQYF | TGTGCCAGCAGCCCGGGACTTACCTACGAGCAGTACTTC
TRBJ2-2 | TRBD2 | TRBV19 | NA | CASIRTGGIGTGELFF | TGTGCCAGTATCCGCACCGGGGGGATAGGCACCGGGGAGCTGTTTTTT
TRBJ2-7 | TRBD2 | TRBV2 | few | CASRSTSGVYEQYF | TGTGCCAGCCGAAGTACTAGCGGGGTCTACGAGCAGTACTTC
TRBJ2-3 | TRBD2 | TRBV9 | NA | CASSSDNLAGAGRDTQYF | TGTGCCAGCAGCTCAGATAATTTAGCGGGAGCGGGACGAGATACGCAGTATTTT
TRBJ1-2 | TRBD1 | TRBV28 | NA | CASTSGQGAFDGYTF | TGTGCCAGCACCTCGGGCCAGGGGGCGTTCGATGGCTACACCTTC
TRBJ2-1 | TRBD2 | TRBV20-1 | once | CSASKLAGGLDEQFF | TGCAGTGCTAGTAAGCTAGCGGGAGGGTTGGATGAGCAGTTCTTC
TRBJ1-4 | TRBD1 | TRBV6-2/TRBV6-3 | NA | CASSRDRSREKLFF | TGTGCCAGCAGTCGGGACAGATCGAGGGAAAAACTGTTTTTT
TRBJ2-5 | TRBD2 | TRBV27 | few | CASSSIAGVLQETQYF | TGTGCCAGCAGTTCGATAGCGGGGGTGCTCCAAGAGACCCAGTACTTC
TRBJ2-1 | NA | TRBV29-1 | NA | CSVSGAPNSISYNEQFF | TGCAGCGTTTCAGGGGCCCCTAACTCCATCTCCTACAATGAGCAGTTCTTC
TRBJ1-5 | NA | TRBV19 | NA | CASSTLAGQSNQPQHF | TGTGCCAGTAGTACCCTGGCAGGGCAAAGCAATCAGCCCCAGCATTTT
TRBJ1-1 | NA | TRBV3-1/TRBV3-2 | NA | CASSSTVNTEAFF | TGTGCCAGCAGTTCGACAGTGAACACTGAAGCTTTCTTT
TRBJ2-1 | NA | TRBV7-2 | once | CASSLLEGSSVRNEQFF | TGTGCCAGCAGCTTACTTGAGGGCTCTAGCGTGAGAAATGAGCAGTTCTTC
TRBJ1-2 | TRBD1 | TRBV19 | NA | CASSISSGGGGYTF | TGTGCCAGTAGTATCTCCTCAGGGGGAGGTGGCTACACCTTC
TRBJ1-6 | NA | TRBV4-3 | once | CASSQDPGSGASPLHF | TGCGCCAGCAGCCAAGATCCCGGGTCTGGGGCATCACCCCTCCACTTT
TRBJ2-7 | NA | TRBV28 | many | CASSFPPVSYEQYF | TGTGCCAGCAGTTTTCCCCCAGTCTCCTACGAGCAGTACTTC
TRBJ1-1 | TRBD1 | TRBV27 | NA | CASVARDRGIEAFF | TGTGCAAGCGTCGCCCGGGACAGGGGAATTGAAGCTTTCTTT
TRBJ1-2 | NA | TRBV9 | few | CASSALQGIYGYTF | TGTGCCAGCAGCGCCTTACAGGGTATCTATGGCTACACCTTC